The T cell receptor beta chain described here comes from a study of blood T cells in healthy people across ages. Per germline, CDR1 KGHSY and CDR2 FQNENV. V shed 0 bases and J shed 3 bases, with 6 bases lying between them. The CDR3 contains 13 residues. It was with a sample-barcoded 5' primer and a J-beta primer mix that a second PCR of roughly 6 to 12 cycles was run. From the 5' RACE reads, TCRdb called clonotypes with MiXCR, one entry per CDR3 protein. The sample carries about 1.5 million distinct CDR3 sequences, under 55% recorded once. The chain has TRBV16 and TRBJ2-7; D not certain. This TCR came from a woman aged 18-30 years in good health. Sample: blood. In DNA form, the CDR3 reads TGTGCCAGCAGCCAATCCCCGTACTACGAGCAGTACTTC. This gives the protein CASSQSPYYEQYF.